This T cell receptor beta chain was recorded in a study of T cells in Graves' hyperthyroidism and ophthalmopathy. Overall study results and limits: In blood, most of the thyroid clonotypes expanded above 0.001 were also present.

This clonotype was recorded many times. The antigen is not known. RNA transcripts served as the template for amplifying TCR beta CDR3 regions. The HTBI set primed first-round TCR CDR3 RT-PCR. TCRdb re-derived calls from the multiplex PCR reads in MiXCR, one entry per CDR3 protein. The table shows about 540,000 distinct CDR3 sequences, with 46% occurring only once. The CDR3 sequence is 12 residues long. Between the trimmed V and J ends, which lost 5 bases and 9 bases, there was a span of 11 bases. Sequencing was performed on peripheral blood or thyroid tissue (not recorded which). This clonotype was sampled from a woman between 18 and 30 years old with Graves' hyperthyroidism. V and J are TRBV12-3 or TRBV12-4 and TRBJ1-5; D may be TRBD1 (5 bases). In DNA, the CDR3 is TGTGCCAGCAGTCCCGGGACGAGGCCCCAGCATTTT. Protein product: CASSPGTRPQHF.